The TCR beta chain under discussion was sequenced for a study of beta chain features in type 1 diabetes (dated by TCRdb to 2017 to 2018). With respect to the entire study: Patients and healthy donors did not differ in mean age, gender distribution, total cell number or subset yield. A total of 107,917,701 sorted cells were examined across all samples, and the number of cells per subset was strongly correlated with RNA yield. The study compared TCRB repertoires of sorted circulating CD4+ T cell subsets between recently diagnosed type 1 diabetes patients and matched healthy donors. Regulatory and stem cell-like memory subsets were obtained from only 8 patients and roughly eight healthy donors, while naive and central memory subsets were obtained from all 30 or so donors. The paper as a whole reports these results and caveats: Type 1 diabetes patients showed a moderate but significant shortening of TCRB CDR3 length in all four CD4+ subsets. Only small numbers of individuals were included in the HLA sub-analyses, which left unresolved whether HLA type had any influence on TCRB rearrangement. Naive, central memory and regulatory TCRB repertoires appeared to be more similar among patients than among healthy donors. Fewer insertions and more nucleotide deletions at VDJ recombination sites were observed in patients with type 1 diabetes, implying thymic rearrangement abnormalities. Shorter templates might be favored by PCR, yet because patient and control samples were amplified and corrected together, any such skew would affect both groups equally. Because cDNA rather than genomic DNA was sequenced, highly expressing activated cells could have been over-represented, although no difference in activation and CD3 levels was found between groups.

All of the isolated RNA was reverse transcribed with the High Capacity cDNA Reverse Transcription Kit, so expressed TCRB transcripts were sequenced. Naive, central memory and regulatory T cell samples underwent deep immunoSEQ sequencing, averaging about 3.57 million total reads per sample. Sorted cells were lysed in RLT buffer, and RNA was extracted using DNase-treated RNeasy Micro or Mini kits according to cell number. To prevent cross-contamination, each cell subset was processed individually, whereas patient and healthy donor samples were processed jointly. The immunoSEQ multiplex PCR was used to amplify TCRB sequences from cDNA, yielding 87-bp fragments that span the CDR3 region. Sequencing of the amplicons was performed on the Illumina HiSeq platform. The paper's data handling went like this. Synthetic template baselines were used to correct PCR bias computationally, reads within Hamming distance 2 were collapsed, and singletons that could not be merged were discarded. Reads were aligned to IMGT to assign V, D and J genes, CDR3 length, and insertions or deletions at six rearrangement sites. Within each subset, clonotype counts were normalized to the number of sorted cells before true diversity and Gini coefficients were calculated with the tcR R package. The overlap coefficient, calculated on TCRB nucleotide sequences, was used to quantify repertoire sharing. Out-of-frame TCRB sequences from naive cells were analyzed as a proxy for the pre-selection repertoire. TCRdb re-hosts the immuneACCESS table, in-frame sequences only. Its copies lack some clones; in the studies checked, an unresolved V gene accounts for under half of them, and the cause for the rest is not known. V, J and clone size are taken as reported in that table, and D and trimming were inferred from the DNA itself. The sample contains some 230,000 clones, 9.6% of them found a single time. 0.03% to 0.035% of the sample rests with the top ten.

The sample holds a few counts of this clone. Its antigen is currently not known. No much larger clonotype is one base removed from it; base qualities were not supplied. Each donor gave one peripheral blood draw, approximately 120 mL on average, collected into heparinised tubes. A BD FACSAria II was used to sort naive, central memory, regulatory and stem cell-like memory CD4+ T cells with a panel that included CD45RO, CCR7, CD25, CD127, CD95 and CD27. All sorted populations exceeded 95% purity. PBMCs were isolated right away by Lymphoprep density gradient centrifugation and were stained directly, without culture. So that batch effects would be minimized, each experiment stained and sorted samples in pairs, pairing one healthy donor with one patient. This TCR derives from a woman between 18 and 29 years old in good health. Sequencing was performed on naive CD4+ T cells from blood. Per the publication, the cell subset or site label means: true naive CD4+ T cells.

The DNA is TGTGCCTGGAGAGGGGGTGGCGGGGAGCTGTTTTTT. The translation is CAWRGGGGELFF. The receptor chain draws on TRBV30 and TRBJ2-2; the D gene is possibly TRBD1, with 6 bases matching. Including cysteine and phenylalanine, the CDR3 has 12 amino acids. The CDR3 DNA has 36 bases and is translated from base 1. A distance of 9 bases separates the germline ends of V and J, which lose 3 bases and 7 bases respectively. CDR1 and CDR2 (GTSNPN, SVGIG) derive from the germline V gene (reference sequence).